This T cell receptor beta chain came from a study of blood T cell repertoires in COVID-19. Across the study: Whether acute or convalescent, the COVID-19 samples came from the United States, Italy and Spain. PBMCs, B-cell-depleted T cells, or T cells were the source of the cDNA or gDNA that made up the material.

Germline CDR1 SGHRS, CDR2 YFSETQ. The CDR3 extends over 15 amino acids. V shed 0 bases, J shed 4 bases, and the junction held 6 bases outside the gene matches. Per the study methods: Scientists estimated how many nucleated cells there were by amplifying reference gene primers. Produced via immunoSEQ multiplex PCR; TCRdb's table is partial and in-frame only. V, J and clone size are those of that table, while D and trimming were read from the DNA. The sample consists of some 240,000 clones, about nine tenths of them appearing once. Sequences were obtained from peripheral blood. This clonotype was sampled from a man in his sixties who had recovered from COVID-19. This sequence joins TRBV5-1 and TRBJ2-5; TRBD2 matches at 7 bases. Here the CDR3 reads CASSLVQRGGETQYF. The CDR3 region has the DNA TGCGCCAGCAGCTTGGTCCAGCGGGGAGGAGAGACCCAGTACTTC.